Each of the 3 T cell receptor beta chains below was sequenced from the same sample in a study of shared T cell receptors in the human thymus. Some clones are missing from TCRdb's copy, which holds only in-frame ones; the method was immunoSEQ multiplex PCR. The top ten hold under 0.01% of the sample, which has hundreds of thousands of clones, around 87% seen once. Separately, the same data were catalogued under a study of human thymus T cells.

Sequencing was done on a sample of thymocytes. The receptors here all came from a boy under two years old with a congenital heart defect.

This rearrangement joins TRBV13 to TRBJ2-2; 8 nucleotides align to TRBD1. Germline loops: CDR1 PRHDT, CDR2 FYEKMQ (reference sequence). V dropped 5 bases and J dropped 7; count of bases not matched to a gene: 9. This CDR3 has 15 residues. In DNA, the CDR3 is TGTGCCAGCAGCCCAGGACAGGGTAGTAACGGGGAGCTGTTTTTT. Translating it yields CASSPGQGSNGELFF.

This rearrangement joins TRBV9 to TRBJ2-1; 10 bases agree with TRBD2. CDR1 and CDR2 from the germline V gene are SGDLS and YYNGEE. CDR3 length: 16 amino acids. The V segment lost 3 bases and the J segment 3 bases; nucleotides outside the gene matches: 6. CDR3 loop: CASSGIAGGYYNEQFF. The CDR3 coding sequence is TGTGCCAGCAGCGGAATAGCGGGGGGCTACTACAATGAGCAGTTCTTC.

This clone was seen just once. The rearrangement joins TRBV16 to TRBJ1-1, with 7 bases fitting TRBD1. V dropped 1 base and J dropped 10; count of bases not matched to a gene: 15. The length of the CDR3 is 16 residues. CDR1 and CDR2 from the germline V gene are KGHSY and FQNENV. Here the CDR3 reads CASSQFGQGDVPGAFF. Written as DNA, the CDR3 is TGTGCCAGCAGCCAATTTGGGCAGGGGGACGTACCGGGAGCTTTCTTT. The full variable domain, rest sourced from reference TRBV16 and TRBJ1-1, is GEEVAQTPKHLVRGEGQKAKLYCAPIKGHSYVFWYQQVLKNEFKFLISFQNENVFDETGMPKERFSAKCLPNSPCSLEIQATKLEDSAVYFCASSQFGQGDVPGAFFGQGTRLTVV.